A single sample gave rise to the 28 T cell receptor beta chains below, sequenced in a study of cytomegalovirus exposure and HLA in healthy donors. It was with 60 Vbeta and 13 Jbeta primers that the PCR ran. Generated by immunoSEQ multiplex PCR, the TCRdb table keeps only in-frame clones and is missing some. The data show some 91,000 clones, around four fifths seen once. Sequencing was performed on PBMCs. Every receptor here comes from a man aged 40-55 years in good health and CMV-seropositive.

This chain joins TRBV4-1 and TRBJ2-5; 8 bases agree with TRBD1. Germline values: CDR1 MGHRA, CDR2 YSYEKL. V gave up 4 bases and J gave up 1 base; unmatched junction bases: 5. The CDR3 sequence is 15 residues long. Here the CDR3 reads CASSRNRGIQETQYF. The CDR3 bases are TGCGCCAGCAGCCGGAACAGGGGGATCCAAGAGACCCAGTACTTC.

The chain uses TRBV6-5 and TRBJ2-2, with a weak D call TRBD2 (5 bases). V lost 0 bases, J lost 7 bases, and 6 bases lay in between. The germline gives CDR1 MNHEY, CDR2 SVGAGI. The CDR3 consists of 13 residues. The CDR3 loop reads CASSYSGSGELFF. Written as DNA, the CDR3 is TGTGCCAGCAGTTACTCGGGGAGCGGGGAGCTGTTTTTT.

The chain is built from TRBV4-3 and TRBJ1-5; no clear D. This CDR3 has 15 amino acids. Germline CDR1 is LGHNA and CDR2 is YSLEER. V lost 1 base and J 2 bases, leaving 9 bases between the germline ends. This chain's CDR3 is CASSQGSGGNQPQHF. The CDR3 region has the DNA TGCGCCAGCAGCCAAGGGTCCGGGGGCAATCAGCCCCAGCATTTT.

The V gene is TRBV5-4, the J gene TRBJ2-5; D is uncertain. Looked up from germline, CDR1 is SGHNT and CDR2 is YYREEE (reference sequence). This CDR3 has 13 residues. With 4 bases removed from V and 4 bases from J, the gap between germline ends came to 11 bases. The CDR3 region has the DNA TGTGCCAGCAGCCATAACACGGGAGAGACCCAGTACTTC. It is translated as CASSHNTGETQYF.

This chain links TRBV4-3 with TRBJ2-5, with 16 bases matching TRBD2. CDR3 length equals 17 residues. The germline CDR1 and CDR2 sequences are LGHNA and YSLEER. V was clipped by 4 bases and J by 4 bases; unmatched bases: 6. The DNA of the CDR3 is TGCGCCAGCAGCCCGGGACTAGCGGGAGGGGGAAGAGAGACCCAGTACTTC. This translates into CASSPGLAGGGRETQYF.

The CDR3 is CASSESSLWEQYF. Written as DNA, the CDR3 is TGCGCCAGCAGTGAGTCGAGTTTATGGGAGCAGTACTTC. This chain connects TRBV10-2 to TRBJ2-7; D remains unclear. The CDR3 spans 13 residues. The germline CDR1 and CDR2 sequences are WSHSY and SAAADI. V was pared by 0 bases and J by 7 bases, with 10 bases between.

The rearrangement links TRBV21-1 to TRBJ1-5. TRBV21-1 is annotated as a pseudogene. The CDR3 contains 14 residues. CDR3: CASSKLVAGQPQHF. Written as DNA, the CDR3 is TGTGCCAGCAGCAAATTGGTAGCGGGGCAGCCCCAGCATTTT.

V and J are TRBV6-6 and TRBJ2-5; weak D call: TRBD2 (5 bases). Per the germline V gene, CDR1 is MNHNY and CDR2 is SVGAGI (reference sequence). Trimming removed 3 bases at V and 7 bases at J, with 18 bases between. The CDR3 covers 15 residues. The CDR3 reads CASSYTSAGVGTQYF. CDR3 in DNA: TGTGCCAGCAGTTATACTTCGGCGGGCGTAGGGACCCAGTACTTC.

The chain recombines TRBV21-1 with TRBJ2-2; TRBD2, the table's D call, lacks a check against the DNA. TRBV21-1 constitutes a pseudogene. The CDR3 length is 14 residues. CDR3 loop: CASSKVPLTGELFF. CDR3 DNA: TGTGCCAGCAGCAAAGTCCCCCTGACCGGGGAGCTGTTTTTT.

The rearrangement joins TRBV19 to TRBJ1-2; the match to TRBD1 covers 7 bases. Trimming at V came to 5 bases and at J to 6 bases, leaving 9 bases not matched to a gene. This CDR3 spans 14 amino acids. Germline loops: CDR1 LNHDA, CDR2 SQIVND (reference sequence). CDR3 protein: CASSVFTGDDGYTF. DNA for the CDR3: TGTGCCAGTAGTGTTTTTACAGGGGATGATGGCTACACCTTC.

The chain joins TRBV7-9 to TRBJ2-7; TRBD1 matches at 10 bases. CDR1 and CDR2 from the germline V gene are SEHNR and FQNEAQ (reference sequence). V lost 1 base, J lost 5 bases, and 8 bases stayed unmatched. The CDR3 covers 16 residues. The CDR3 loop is CASSLGRQGAGDEQYF. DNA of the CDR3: TGTGCCAGCAGCTTAGGGAGACAGGGGGCAGGGGACGAGCAGTACTTC.

This chain's CDR3 is CASSSRFLADPNEQFF. In DNA form, the CDR3 reads TGTGCCAGCAGCTCCCGATTTCTAGCGGACCCCAATGAGCAGTTCTTC. V and J are TRBV11-3 and TRBJ2-1; 7 bases match TRBD2. Germline lookup yields CDR1 SGHNT and CDR2 YENEEA. Unmatched junction bases numbered 12, after V lost 4 bases and J lost 6 bases. The CDR3 length is 16 residues.

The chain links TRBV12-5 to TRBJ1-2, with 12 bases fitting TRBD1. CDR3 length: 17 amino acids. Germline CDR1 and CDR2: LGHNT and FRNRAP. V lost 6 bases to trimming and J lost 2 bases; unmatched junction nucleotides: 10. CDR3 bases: TGTGCTAGTGGAACTACCGGGACAGGGGGCTTAAACTATGGCTACACCTTC. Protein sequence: CASGTTGTGGLNYGYTF.

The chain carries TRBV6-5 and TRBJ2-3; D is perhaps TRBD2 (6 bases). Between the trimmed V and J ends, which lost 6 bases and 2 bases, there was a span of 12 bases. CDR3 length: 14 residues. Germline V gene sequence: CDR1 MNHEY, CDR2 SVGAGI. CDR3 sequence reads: CASRLAPYTDTQYF. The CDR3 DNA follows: TGTGCCAGCAGACTAGCACCTTACACAGATACGCAGTATTTT.

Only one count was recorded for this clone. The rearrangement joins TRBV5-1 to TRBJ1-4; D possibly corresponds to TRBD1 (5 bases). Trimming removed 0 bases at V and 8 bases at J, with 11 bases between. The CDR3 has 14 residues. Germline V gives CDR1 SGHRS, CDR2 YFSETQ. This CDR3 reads CASSLDQRQEKLFF. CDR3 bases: TGCGCCAGCAGCTTGGACCAGCGACAGGAAAAACTGTTTTTT. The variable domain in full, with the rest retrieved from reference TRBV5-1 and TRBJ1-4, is KAGVTQTPRYLIKTRGQQVTLSCSPISGHRSVSWYQQTPGQGLQFLFEYFSETQRNKGNFPGRFSGRQFSNSRSEMNVSTLELGDSALYLCASSLDQRQEKLFFGSGTQLSVL.

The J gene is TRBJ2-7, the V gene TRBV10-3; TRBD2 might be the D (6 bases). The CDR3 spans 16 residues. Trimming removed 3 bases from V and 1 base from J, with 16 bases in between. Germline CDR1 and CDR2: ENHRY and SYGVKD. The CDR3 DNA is TGTGCCATCAGTGATGATAGGGCGGGAACGTCCTACGAGCAGTACTTC. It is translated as CAISDDRAGTSYEQYF.

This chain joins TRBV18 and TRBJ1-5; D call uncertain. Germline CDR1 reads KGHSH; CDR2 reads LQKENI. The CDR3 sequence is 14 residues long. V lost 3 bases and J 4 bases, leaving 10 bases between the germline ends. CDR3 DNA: TGTGCCAGCTCACCCCCGGGTCTAAATCAGCCCCAGCATTTT. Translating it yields CASSPPGLNQPQHF.

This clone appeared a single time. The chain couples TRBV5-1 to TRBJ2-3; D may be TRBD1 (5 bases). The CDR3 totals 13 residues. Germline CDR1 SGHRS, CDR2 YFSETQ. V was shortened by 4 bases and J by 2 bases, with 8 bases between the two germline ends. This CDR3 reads CASSQGFTDTQYF. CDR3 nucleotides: TGCGCCAGCAGCCAGGGATTCACAGATACGCAGTATTTT.

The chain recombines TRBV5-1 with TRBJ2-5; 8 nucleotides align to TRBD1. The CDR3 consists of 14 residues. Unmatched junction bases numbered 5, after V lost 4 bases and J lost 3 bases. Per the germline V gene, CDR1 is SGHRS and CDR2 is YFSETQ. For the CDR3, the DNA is TGCGCCAGCAGCGTAATGACAGGGGAAGAGACCCAGTACTTC. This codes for CASSVMTGEETQYF.

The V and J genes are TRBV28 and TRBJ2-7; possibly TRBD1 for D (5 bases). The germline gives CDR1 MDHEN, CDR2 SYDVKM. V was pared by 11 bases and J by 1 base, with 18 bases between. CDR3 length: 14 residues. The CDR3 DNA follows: TGTGCCTGCTTTGGGGCCGACGTATCCTACGAGCAGTACTTC. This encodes CACFGADVSYEQYF.

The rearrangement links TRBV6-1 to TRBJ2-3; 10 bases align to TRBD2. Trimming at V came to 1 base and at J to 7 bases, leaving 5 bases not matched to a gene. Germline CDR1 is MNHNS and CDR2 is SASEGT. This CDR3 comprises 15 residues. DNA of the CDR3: TGTGCCAGCAGTGAAGGAGGTAGCGGGAGGAATACGCAGTATTTT. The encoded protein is CASSEGGSGRNTQYF.

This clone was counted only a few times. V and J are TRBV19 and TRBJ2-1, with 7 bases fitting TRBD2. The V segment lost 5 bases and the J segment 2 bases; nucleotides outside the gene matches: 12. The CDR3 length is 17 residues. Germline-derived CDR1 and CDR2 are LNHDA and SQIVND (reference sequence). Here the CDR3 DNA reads TGTGCCAGTAGTCAGGAGTCCGGCGGGGGTACCTACAATGAGCAGTTCTTC. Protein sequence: CASSQESGGGTYNEQFF.

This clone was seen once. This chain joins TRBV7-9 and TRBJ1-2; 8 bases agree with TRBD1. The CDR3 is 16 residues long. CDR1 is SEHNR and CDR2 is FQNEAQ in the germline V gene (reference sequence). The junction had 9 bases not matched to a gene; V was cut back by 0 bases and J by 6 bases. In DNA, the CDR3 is TGTGCCAGCAGCTTAGCGGGAGGACAGGGAGGGAATGGCTACACCTTC. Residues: CASSLAGGQGGNGYTF. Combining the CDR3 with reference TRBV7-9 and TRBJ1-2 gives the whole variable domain DTGVSQNPRHKITKRGQNVTFRCDPISEHNRLYWYRQTLGQGPEFLTYFQNEAQLEKSRLLSDRFSAERPKGSFSTLEIQRTEQGDSAMYLCASSLAGGQGGNGYTFGSGTRLTVV.

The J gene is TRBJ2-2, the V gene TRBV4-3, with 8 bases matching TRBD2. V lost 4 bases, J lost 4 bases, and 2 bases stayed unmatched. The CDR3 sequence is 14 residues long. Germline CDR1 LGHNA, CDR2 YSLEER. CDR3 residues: CASSPGLGTGELFF. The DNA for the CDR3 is TGCGCCAGCAGCCCGGGACTAGGCACCGGGGAGCTGTTTTTT.

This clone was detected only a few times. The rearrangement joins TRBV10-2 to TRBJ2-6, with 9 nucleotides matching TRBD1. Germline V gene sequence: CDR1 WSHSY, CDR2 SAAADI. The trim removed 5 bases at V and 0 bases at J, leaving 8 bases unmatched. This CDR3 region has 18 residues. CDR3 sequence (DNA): TGCGCCAGCAGTCGTACAGGGGGCTCCAGCTCTGGGGCCAACGTCCTGACTTTC. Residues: CASSRTGGSSSGANVLTF.

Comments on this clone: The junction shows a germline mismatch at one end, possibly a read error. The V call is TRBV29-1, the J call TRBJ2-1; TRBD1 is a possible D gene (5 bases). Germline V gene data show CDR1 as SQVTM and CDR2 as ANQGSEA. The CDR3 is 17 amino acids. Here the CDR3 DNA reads TGCAGCGTCGAAGAAACTCCGACAGTTAGCTCCTACAATGAGCAGTTCTTC. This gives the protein CSVEETPTVSSYNEQFF.

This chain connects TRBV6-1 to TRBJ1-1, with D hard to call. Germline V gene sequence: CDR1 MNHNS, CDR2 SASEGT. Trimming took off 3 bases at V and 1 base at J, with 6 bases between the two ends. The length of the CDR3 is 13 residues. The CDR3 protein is CASSEHKNTEAFF. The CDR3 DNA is TGTGCCAGCAGTGAGCACAAGAACACTGAAGCTTTCTTT.

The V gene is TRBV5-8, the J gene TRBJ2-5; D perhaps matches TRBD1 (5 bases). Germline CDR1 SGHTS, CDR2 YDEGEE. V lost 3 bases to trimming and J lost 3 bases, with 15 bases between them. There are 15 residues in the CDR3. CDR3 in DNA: TGTGCCAGCAGCTCCCCCCGGACAATCGAAGAGACCCAGTACTTC. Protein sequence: CASSSPRTIEETQYF.